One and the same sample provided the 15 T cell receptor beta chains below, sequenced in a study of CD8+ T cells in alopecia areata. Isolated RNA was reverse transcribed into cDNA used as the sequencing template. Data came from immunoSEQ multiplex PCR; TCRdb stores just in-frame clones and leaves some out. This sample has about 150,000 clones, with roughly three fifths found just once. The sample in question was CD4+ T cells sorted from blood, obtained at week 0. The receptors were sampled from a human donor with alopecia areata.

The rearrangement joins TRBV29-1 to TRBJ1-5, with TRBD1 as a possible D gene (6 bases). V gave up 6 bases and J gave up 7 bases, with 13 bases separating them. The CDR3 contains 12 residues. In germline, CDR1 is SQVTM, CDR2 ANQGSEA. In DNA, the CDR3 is TGCAGCGTCGCCGGAGGGGGGCAGCCCCAGCATTTT. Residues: CSVAGGGQPQHF.

The CDR3 region is CASSFLTGDGYTF. The CDR3 region has the DNA TGTGCCAGCAGTTTCCTGACAGGGGACGGCTACACCTTC. The chain combines TRBV6-5 with TRBJ1-2, with TRBD1 matching over 8 bases. The CDR3 covers 13 residues. Germline V lookup: CDR1 MNHEY, CDR2 SVGAGI. Losses at the gene ends were 4 bases for V and 8 bases for J; bases not matched to a gene: 6.

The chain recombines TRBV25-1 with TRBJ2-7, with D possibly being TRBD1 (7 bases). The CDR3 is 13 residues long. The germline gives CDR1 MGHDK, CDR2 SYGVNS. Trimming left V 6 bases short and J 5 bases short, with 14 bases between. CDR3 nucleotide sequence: TGTGCCAGCAGCCGCAGGGGGAGGAACGAGCAGTACTTC. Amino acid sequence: CASSRRGRNEQYF.

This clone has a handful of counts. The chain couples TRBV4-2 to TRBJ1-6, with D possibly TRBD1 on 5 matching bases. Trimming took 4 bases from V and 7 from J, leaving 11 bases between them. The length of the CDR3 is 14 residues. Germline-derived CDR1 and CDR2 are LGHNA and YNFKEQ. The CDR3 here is CASSREQVNSPLHF. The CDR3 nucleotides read TGTGCCAGCAGCCGCGAACAGGTGAATTCACCCCTCCACTTT.

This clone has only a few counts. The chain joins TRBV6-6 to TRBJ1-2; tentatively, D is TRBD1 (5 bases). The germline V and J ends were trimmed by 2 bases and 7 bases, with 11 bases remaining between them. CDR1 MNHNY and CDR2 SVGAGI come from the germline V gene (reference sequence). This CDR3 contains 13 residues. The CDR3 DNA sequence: TGTGCCAGCAGTTACGGGGCAGGGAGTGGCTACACCTTC. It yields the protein CASSYGAGSGYTF.

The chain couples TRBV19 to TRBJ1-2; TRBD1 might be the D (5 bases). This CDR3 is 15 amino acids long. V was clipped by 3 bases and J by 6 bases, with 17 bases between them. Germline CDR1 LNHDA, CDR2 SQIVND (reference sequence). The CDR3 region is CASSMVESGDHGYTF. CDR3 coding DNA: TGTGCCAGTAGTATGGTCGAGAGCGGGGACCATGGCTACACCTTC.

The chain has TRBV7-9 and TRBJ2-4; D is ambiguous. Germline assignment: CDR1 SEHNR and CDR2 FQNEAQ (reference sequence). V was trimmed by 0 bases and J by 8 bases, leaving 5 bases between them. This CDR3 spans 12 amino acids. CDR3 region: CASSLAGYIQYF. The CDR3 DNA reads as TGTGCCAGCAGCTTAGCGGGGTACATTCAGTACTTC.

The CDR3 nucleotides read TGCGCCAGCAGCCTGACTAGCGGGGGGCGAACCGGGGAGCTGTTTTTT. Translation gives CASSLTSGGRTGELFF. This rearrangement joins TRBV5-1 to TRBJ2-2, with 13 bases identical to TRBD2. CDR3 length: 16 residues. Trimming removed 4 bases from V and 5 bases from J; junction bases left unmatched: 5. Germline V gene lookup returns CDR1 SGHRS and CDR2 YFSETQ.

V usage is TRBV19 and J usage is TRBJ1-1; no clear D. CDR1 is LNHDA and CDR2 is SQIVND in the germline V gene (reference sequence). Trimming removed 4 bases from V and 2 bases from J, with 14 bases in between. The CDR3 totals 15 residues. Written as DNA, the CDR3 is TGTGCCAGTAGTACTCAACCAGGACTAAACACTGAAGCTTTCTTT. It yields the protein CASSTQPGLNTEAFF.

The CDR3 DNA is TGTGCCAGCAGCTCCGGGACTAGCGGGGGGCCAGAGTACTTC. Its protein product is CASSSGTSGGPEYF. The chain uses TRBV2 and TRBJ2-7; 15 bases are shared with TRBD2. Trimming removed 6 bases from V and 11 bases from J; junction bases left unmatched: 8. The CDR3 is made up of 14 amino acids. Germline V CDR1 and CDR2: SNHLY, FYNNEI. The full variable domain, rest sourced from reference TRBV2 and TRBJ2-7, is EPEVTQTPSHQVTQMGQEVILRCVPISNHLYFYWYRQILGQKVEFLVSFYNNEISEKSEIFDDQFSVERPDGSNFTLKIRSTKLEDSAMYFCASSSGTSGGPEYFGPGTRLTVT.

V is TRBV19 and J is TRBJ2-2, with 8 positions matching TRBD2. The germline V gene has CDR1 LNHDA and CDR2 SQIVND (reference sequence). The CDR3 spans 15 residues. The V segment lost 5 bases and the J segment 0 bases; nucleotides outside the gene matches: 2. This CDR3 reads CASSSGGANTGELFF. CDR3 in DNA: TGTGCCAGTAGTTCCGGGGGGGCGAACACCGGGGAGCTGTTTTTT.

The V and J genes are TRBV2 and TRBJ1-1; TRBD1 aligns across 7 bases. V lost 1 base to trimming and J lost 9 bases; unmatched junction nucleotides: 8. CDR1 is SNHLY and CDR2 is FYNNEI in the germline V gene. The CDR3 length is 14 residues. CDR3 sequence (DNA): TGTGCCAGCAGTGAAGGAGGGGGCAGAAGTAAAGCTTTCTTT. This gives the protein CASSEGGGRSKAFF.

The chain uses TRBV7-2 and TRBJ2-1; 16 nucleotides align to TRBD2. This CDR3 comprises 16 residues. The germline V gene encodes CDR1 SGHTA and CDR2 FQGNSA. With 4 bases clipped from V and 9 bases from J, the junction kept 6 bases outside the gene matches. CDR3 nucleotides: TGTGCCAGCAGCTCCCAGGGACTAGCGGGGGGGCCTGAGCAGTTCTTC. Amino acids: CASSSQGLAGGPEQFF.

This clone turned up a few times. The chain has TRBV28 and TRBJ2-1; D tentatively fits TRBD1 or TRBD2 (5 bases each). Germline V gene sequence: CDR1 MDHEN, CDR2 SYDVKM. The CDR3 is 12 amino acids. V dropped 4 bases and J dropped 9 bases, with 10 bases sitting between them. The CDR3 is CASSSGPREQFF. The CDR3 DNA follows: TGTGCCAGCAGTTCGGGACCGCGTGAGCAGTTCTTC.

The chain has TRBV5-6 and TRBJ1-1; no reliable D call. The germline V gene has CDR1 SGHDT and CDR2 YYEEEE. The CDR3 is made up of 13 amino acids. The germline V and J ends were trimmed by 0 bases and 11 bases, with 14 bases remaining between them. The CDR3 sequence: CASSLGSQSAAFF. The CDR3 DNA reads TGTGCCAGCAGCTTGGGGTCCCAATCCGCGGCTTTCTTT. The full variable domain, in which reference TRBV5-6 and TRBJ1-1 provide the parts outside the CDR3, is DAGVTQSPTHLIKTRGQQVTLRCSPKSGHDTVSWYQQALGQGPQFIFQYYEEEERQRGNFPDRFSGHQFPNYSSELNVNALLLGDSALYLCASSLGSQSAAFFGQGTRLTVV.